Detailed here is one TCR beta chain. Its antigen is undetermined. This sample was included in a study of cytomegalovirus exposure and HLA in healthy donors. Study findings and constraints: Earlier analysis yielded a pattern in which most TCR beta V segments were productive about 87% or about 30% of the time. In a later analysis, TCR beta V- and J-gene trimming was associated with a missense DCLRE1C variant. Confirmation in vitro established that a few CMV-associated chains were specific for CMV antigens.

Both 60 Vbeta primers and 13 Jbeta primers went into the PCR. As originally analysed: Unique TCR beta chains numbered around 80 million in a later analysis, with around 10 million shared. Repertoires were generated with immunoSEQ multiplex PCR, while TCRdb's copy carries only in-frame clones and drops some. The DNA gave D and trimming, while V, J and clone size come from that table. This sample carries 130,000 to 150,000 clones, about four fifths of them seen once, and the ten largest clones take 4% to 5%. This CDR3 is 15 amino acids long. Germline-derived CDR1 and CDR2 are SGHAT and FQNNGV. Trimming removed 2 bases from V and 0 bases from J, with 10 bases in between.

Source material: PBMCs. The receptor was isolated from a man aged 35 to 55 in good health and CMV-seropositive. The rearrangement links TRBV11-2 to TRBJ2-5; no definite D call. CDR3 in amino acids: CASSLFTPDQETQYF. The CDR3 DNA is TGTGCCAGCAGCTTATTTACTCCCGACCAAGAGACCCAGTACTTC.